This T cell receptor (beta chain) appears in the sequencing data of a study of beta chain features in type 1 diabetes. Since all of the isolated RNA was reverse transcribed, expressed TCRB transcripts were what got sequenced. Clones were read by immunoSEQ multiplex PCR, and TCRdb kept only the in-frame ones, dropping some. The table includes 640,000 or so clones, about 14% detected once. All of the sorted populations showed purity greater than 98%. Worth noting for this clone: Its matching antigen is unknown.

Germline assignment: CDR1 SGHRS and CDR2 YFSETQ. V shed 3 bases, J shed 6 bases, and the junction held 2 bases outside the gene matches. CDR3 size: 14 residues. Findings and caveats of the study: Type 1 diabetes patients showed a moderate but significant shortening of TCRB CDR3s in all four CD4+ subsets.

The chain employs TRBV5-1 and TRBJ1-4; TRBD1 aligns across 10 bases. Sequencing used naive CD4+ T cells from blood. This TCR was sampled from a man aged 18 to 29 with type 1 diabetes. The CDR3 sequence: CASSWGTGDEKLFF. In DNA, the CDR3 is TGCGCCAGCAGCTGGGGGACAGGGGATGAAAAACTGTTTTTT.